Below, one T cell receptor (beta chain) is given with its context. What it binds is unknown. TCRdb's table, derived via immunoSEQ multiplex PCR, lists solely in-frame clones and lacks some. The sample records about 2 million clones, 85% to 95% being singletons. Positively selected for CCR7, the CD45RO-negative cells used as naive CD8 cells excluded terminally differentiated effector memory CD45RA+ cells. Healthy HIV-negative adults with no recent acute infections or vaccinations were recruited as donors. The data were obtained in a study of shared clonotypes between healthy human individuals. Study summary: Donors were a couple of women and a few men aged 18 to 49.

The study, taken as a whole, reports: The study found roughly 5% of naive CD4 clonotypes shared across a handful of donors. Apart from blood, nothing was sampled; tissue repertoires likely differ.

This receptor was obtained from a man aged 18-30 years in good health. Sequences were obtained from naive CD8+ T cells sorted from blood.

The CDR3 spells CASSYVGADTEAFF. The CDR3 DNA reads as TGTGCCAGCAGTTATGTGGGGGCGGACACTGAAGCTTTCTTT. This chain uses TRBV6-5 with TRBJ1-1; maybe TRBD1 (6 bases). With 3 bases removed from V and 3 bases from J, the gap between germline ends came to 11 bases. CDR1 and CDR2 (germline): MNHEY, SVGAGI. The CDR3 contains 14 residues.